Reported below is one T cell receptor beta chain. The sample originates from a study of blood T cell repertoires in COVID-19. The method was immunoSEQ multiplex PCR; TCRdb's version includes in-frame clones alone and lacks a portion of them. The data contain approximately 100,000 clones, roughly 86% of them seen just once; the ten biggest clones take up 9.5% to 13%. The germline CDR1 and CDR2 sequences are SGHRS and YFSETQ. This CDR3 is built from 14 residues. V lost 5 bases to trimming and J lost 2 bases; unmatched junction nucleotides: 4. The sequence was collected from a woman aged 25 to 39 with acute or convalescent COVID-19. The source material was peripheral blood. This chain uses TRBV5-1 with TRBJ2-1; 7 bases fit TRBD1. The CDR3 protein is CASRPGTAYNEQFF. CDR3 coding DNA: TGCGCCAGCAGGCCCGGGACAGCCTACAATGAGCAGTTCTTC.